The present TCR beta chain was sequenced within a study of response to subunit inactivated influenza vaccine. General study results and limits: It was the authors' suggestion that each seasonal influenza vaccination recruits few new T cells.

TCRdb re-derived calls from the RT-PCR reads in MiXCR, one entry per CDR3 protein. This table holds fewer than 700,000 distinct CDR3 sequences, over 10% found once. Remarks on this clonotype: Antigen unknown.

The V end was cut by 5 bases, the J end by 3 bases, with 14 bases between. The CDR3 runs 13 residues. From germline, CDR1 is DFQATT and CDR2 SNEGSKA (reference sequence). This chain links TRBV20-1 with TRBJ2-7; D call uncertain. This sequence was found in a man between 50 and 59 years old who received an inactivated influenza vaccine. The sequencing here drew on PBMCs from blood, taken 45 days after vaccination. The CDR3 reads CSASPGGSYEQYF. The CDR3 nucleotides read TGCAGTGCTTCCCCCGGTGGTAGCTACGAGCAGTACTTC.